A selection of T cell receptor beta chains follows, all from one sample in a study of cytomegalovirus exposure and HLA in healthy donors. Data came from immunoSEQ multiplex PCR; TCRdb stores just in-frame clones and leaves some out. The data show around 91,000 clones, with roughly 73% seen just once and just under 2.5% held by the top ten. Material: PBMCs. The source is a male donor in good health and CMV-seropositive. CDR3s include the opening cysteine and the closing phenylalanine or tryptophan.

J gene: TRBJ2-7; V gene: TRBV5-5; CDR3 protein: CASSLVGTGGYEQYF
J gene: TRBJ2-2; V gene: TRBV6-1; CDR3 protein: CASRQGAVGELFF
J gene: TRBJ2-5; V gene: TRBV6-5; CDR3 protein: CASRRQGGETQYF
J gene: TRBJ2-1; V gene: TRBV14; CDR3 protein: CASSSSGSTYNEQFF
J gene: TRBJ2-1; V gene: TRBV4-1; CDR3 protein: CASNRLAGYNEQFF
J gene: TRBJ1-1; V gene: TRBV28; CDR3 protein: CASILNRGTEAFF
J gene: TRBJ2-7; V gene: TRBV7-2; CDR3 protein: CASSLEAGGYEQYF
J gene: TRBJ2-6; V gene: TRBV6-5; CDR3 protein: CASLPTFGANVLTF
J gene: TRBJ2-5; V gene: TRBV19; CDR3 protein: CASSIGSGGRETQYF
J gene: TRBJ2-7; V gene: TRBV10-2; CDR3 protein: CASSSGTSGSYEQYF
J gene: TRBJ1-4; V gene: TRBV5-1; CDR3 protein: CASSRTSGEKNEKLFF
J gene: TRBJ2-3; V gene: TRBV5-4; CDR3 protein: CASSSSTDTQYF
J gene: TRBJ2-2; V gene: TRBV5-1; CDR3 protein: CASSDRAPNTGELFF
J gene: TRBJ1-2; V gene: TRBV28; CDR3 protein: CASRDRGANYGYTF
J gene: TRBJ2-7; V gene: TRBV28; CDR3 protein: CASTGAGQGKNEQYF
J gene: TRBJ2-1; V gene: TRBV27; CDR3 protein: CASSSPPVYDSDSYNEQFF
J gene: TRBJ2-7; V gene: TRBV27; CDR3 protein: CASSLGQVSSYEQYF
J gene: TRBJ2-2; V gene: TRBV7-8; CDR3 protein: CASSSRTSVNTGELFF
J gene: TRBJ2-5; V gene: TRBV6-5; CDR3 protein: CAPKTGVAGETQYF
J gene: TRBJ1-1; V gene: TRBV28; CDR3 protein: CASSSLRDRVTEAFF
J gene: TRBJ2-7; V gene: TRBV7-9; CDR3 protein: CASSEKTSGRAKVYEQYF
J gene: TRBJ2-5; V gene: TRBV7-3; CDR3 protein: CASSFSGQETQYF
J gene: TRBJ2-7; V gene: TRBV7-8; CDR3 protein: CASSLVASGSFSSYEQYF
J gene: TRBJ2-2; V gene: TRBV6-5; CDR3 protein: CASSRTANTGELFF
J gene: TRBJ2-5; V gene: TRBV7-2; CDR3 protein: CASSLSGAQETQYF